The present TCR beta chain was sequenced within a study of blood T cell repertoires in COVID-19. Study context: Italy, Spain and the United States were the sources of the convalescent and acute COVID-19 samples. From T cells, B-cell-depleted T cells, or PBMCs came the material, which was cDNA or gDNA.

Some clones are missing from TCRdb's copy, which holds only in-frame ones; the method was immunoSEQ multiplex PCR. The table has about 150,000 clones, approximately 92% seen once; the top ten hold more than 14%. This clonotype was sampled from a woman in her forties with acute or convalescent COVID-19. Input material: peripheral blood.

The CDR3 spells CASSGGQGAGNEQYF. In DNA form, the CDR3 reads TGCGCCAGCAGTGGGGGGCAGGGGGCTGGCAACGAGCAGTACTTC. The chain carries TRBV5-1 and TRBJ2-7, with 8 bases identical to TRBD1. Germline V gene sequence: CDR1 SGHRS, CDR2 YFSETQ. Trimming at V came to 5 bases and at J to 5 bases, leaving 12 bases not matched to a gene. This CDR3 comprises 15 residues.